The clone carrying this TCR beta chain was detected ten times or more. This sample was included in a study of T cells in Graves' hyperthyroidism and ophthalmopathy. Amplified TCR beta CDR3 regions came from RNA transcripts. The TCR CDR3 first-round RT-PCR relied on the HTBI primer set. MiXCR, applied by TCRdb to the multiplex PCR reads, yields one record per CDR3 protein. The table shows 240,000 or so distinct CDR3 sequences, with roughly 15% occurring only once. Germline V gene lookup returns CDR1 MGHRA and CDR2 YSYEKL. This CDR3 comprises 15 residues. The V end was cut by 2 bases, the J end by 2 bases, with 10 bases between.

This sequence joins TRBV4-1 and TRBJ1-3, with a weak D call TRBD1 (5 bases). The sequenced sample was blood. The receptor comes from a woman aged 18-35 years with Graves' ophthalmopathy. CDR3 sequence (DNA): TGCGCCAGCAGCCAATTCGCAGGGCCTGGAAACACCATATATTTT. It translates to CASSQFAGPGNTIYF.